This T cell receptor (beta chain) is drawn from a study of human T cells and chemical hapten exposure. About the study: 2% DPC applied to a roughly 2 cm by roughly 2 cm arm area sensitized donors. General study findings and limits: Expanded TCR counts at PT1 were positively correlated with the patch test score. DPC sensitization left the count of TCRs above 1 in 1000 unchanged.

This CDR3 region has 15 residues. Between the trimmed V and J ends, which lost 5 bases and 8 bases, there was a span of 19 bases. As the library was built, unique molecular identifiers were attached to individual cDNA molecules. TCRdb reprocessed the RACE reads with MiXCR, giving one entry per CDR3 protein. The sample shows roughly 250,000 distinct CDR3 sequences, about 9% of them seen only once. The table lists this clonotype with a few counts. The antigen is not known. Time point meaning: pre-sensitization, week 0. The treatment denotes: therapeutic diphenylcyclopropenone sensitization with weekly scalp DPC.

This receptor was identified in a middle-aged woman with alopecia areata. Some clones in this sample may be carry-over from other donors' samples. This material consisted of whole blood, taken in connection with sensitization to the hapten diphenylcyclopropenone (DPC). The V and J genes are TRBV12-3 or TRBV12-4 and TRBJ2-1, with D perhaps matching TRBD1 or TRBD2 (6 bases each). Here the CDR3 reads CASSQRGLSRYEQFF. The CDR3 DNA reads as TGTGCCAGCAGTCAACGGGGGCTGTCTCGTTATGAGCAGTTCTTC.